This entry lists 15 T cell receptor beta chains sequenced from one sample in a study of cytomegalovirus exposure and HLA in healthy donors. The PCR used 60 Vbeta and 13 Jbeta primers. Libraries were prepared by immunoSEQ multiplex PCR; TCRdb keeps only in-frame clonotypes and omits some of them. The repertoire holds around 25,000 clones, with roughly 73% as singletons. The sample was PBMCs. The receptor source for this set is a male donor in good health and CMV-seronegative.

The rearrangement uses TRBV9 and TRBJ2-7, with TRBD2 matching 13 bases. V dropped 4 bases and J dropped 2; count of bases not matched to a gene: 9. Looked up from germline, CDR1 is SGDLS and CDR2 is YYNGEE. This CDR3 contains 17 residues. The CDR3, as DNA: TGTGCCAGCAGCACAGGACTAGCGGGAGTTGGCCCCTACGAGCAGTACTTC. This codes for CASSTGLAGVGPYEQYF.

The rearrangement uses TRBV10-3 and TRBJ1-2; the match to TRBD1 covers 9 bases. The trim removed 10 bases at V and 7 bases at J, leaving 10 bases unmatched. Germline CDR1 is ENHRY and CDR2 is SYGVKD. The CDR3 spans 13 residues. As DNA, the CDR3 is TGTGCCAACACCCGGGACAGGGACATTGGCTACACCTTC. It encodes CANTRDRDIGYTF.

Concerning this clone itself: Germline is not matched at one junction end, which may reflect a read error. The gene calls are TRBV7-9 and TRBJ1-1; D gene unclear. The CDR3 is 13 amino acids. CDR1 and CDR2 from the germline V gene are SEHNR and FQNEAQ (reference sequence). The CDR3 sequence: CSSSLFGNTEAFF. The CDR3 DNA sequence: TGTTCCAGCAGCTTATTTGGCAACACTGAAGCTTTCTTT.

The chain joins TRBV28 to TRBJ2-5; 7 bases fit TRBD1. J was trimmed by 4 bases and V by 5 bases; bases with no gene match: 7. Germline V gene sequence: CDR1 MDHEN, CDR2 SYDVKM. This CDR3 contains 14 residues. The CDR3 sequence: CASSPTGLLETQYF. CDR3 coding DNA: TGTGCCAGCAGTCCGACAGGGTTATTAGAGACCCAGTACTTC.

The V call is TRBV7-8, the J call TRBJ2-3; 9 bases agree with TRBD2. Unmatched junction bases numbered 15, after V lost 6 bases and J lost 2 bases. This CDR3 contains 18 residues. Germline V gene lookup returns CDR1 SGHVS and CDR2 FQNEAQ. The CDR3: CASRSLALGLAHTDTQYF. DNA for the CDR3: TGTGCCAGCAGGTCCCTTGCCCTTGGACTAGCGCACACAGATACGCAGTATTTT.

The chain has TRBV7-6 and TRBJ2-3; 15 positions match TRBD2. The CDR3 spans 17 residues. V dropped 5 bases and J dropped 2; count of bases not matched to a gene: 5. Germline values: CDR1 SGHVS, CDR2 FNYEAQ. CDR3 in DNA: TGTGCCAGCAGCGCGGGACTAGCGGGGGGTCCCACAGATACGCAGTATTTT. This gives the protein CASSAGLAGGPTDTQYF.

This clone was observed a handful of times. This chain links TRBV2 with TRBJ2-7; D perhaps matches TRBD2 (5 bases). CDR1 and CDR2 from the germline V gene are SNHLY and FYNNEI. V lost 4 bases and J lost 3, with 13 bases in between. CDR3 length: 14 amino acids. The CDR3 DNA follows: TGTGCCAGCAGTGTATTTGCTGACTACTACGAGCAGTACTTC. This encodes CASSVFADYYEQYF.

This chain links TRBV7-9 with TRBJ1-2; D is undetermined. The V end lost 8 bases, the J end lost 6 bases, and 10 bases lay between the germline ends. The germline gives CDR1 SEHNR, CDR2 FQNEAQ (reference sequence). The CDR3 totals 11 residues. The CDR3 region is CASQELNGYTF. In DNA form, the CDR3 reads TGTGCCAGCCAGGAACTTAATGGCTACACCTTC.

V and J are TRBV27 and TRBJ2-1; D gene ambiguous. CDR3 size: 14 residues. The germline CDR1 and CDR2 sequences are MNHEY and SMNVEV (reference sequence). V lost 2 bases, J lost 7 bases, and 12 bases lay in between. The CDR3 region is CASSLGATSNEQFF. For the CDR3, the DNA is TGTGCCAGCAGTTTAGGAGCGACGAGTAATGAGCAGTTCTTC.

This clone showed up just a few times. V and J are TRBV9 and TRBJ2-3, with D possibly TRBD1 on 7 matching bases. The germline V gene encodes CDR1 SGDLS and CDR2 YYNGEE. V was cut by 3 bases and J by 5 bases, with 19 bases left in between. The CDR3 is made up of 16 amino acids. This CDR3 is CASSGGGGVEGDTQYF. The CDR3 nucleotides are TGTGCCAGCAGCGGAGGGGGCGGGGTAGAGGGAGATACGCAGTATTTT. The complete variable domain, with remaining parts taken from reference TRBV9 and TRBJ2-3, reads DSGVTQTPKHLITATGQRVTLRCSPRSGDLSVYWYQQSLDQGLQFLIQYYNGEERAKGNILERFSAQQFPDLHSELNLSSLELGDSALYFCASSGGGGVEGDTQYFGPGTRLTVL.

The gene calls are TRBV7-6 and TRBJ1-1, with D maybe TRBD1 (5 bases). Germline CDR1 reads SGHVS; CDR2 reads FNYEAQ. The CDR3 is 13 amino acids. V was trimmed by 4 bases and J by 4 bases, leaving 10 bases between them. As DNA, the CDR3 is TGTGCCAGCAGCTCCGGGACTACCACTGAAGCTTTCTTT. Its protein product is CASSSGTTTEAFF. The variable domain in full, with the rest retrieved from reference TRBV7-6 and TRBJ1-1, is GAGVSQSPRYKVTKRGQDVALRCDPISGHVSLYWYRQALGQGPEFLTYFNYEAQQDKSGLPNDRFSAERPEGSISTLTIQRTEQRDSAMYRCASSSGTTTEAFFGQGTRLTVV.

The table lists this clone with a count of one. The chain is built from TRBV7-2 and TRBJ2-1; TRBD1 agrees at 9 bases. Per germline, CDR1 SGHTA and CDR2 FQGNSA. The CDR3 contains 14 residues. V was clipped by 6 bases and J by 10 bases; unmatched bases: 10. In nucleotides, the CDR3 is TGTGCCAGCAGACCCGGGACAGGGATTCGGGAGCAGTTCTTC. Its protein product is CASRPGTGIREQFF.

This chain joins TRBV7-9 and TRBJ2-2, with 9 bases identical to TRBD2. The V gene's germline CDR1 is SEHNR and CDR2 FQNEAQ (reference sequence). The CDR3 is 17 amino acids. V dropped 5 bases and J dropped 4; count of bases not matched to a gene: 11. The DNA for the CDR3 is TGTGCCAGCAGCCTTGGACCAGCGGGAGGAGTCACCGGGGAGCTGTTTTTT. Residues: CASSLGPAGGVTGELFF.

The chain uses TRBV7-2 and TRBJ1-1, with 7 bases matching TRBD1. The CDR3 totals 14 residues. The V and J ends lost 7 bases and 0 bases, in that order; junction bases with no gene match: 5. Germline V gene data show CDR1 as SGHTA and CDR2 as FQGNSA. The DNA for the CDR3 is TGTGCCAGCACGCCGACAGGGATGAACACTGAAGCTTTCTTT. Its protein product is CASTPTGMNTEAFF.

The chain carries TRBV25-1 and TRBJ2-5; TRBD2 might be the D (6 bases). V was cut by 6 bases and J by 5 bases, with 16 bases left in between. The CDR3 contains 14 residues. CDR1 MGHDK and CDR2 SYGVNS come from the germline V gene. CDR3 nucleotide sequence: TGTGCCAGCAGCCCCCCGGAGGGTTACGAGACCCAGTACTTC. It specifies CASSPPEGYETQYF.